The 30 T cell receptor beta chains below come from one sample, sequenced in a study of cytomegalovirus exposure and HLA in healthy donors. The PCR had 60 Vbeta and 13 Jbeta primers. TCRdb's copy holds only in-frame clones and misses some; the assay was immunoSEQ multiplex PCR. The table has around 150,000 clones, about four fifths seen once. Sequenced material: PBMCs. These receptors were taken from a man aged 50-60 years in good health and CMV-seropositive.

The genes are TRBV28 and TRBJ2-7; 7 positions agree with TRBD1. In germline, CDR1 is MDHEN, CDR2 SYDVKM. The length of the CDR3 is 15 residues. Trimming cost V 6 bases and J 5 bases; bases outside gene matches: 13. CDR3 DNA sequence: TGTGCCAGCAGCACCTCCCGAAGGGGGCGCGACGAGCAGTACTTC. Protein: CASSTSRRGRDEQYF.

The V and J genes are TRBV5-1 and TRBJ2-2; 8 bases align to TRBD2. CDR1 and CDR2 from the germline V gene are SGHRS and YFSETQ. V shed 9 bases and J 5 bases; nucleotides not matched to a gene: 3. This CDR3 is 12 amino acids long. The DNA for the CDR3 is TGCGCCACCCGGGGGGGTACCGGGGAGCTGTTTTTT. Its protein is CATRGGTGELFF. Full variable domain (rest looked up from reference TRBV5-1 and TRBJ2-2): KAGVTQTPRYLIKTRGQQVTLSCSPISGHRSVSWYQQTPGQGLQFLFEYFSETQRNKGNFPGRFSGRQFSNSRSEMNVSTLELGDSALYLCATRGGTGELFFGEGSRLTVL.

The chain couples TRBV19 to TRBJ1-1; D remains unclear. This CDR3 is built from 15 residues. Per germline, CDR1 LNHDA and CDR2 SQIVND (reference sequence). V was pared by 5 bases and J by 2 bases, with 15 bases between. The CDR3 loop reads CASSGLGQNNTEAFF. CDR3 nucleotide sequence: TGTGCCAGTAGTGGCCTAGGTCAGAACAACACTGAAGCTTTCTTT. The full variable domain, rest sourced from reference TRBV19 and TRBJ1-1, is DGGITQSPKYLFRKEGQNVTLSCEQNLNHDAMYWYRQDPGQGLRLIYYSQIVNDFQKGDIAEGYSVSREKKESFPLTVTSAQKNPTAFYLCASSGLGQNNTEAFFGQGTRLTVV.

This chain connects TRBV10-1 to TRBJ2-7; 8 bases align to TRBD1. With V trimmed by 5 bases and J by 0 bases, 6 bases remained unmatched. The CDR3 is 15 amino acids. Germline assignment: CDR1 WNHNN and CDR2 SYGVQD (reference sequence). Here the CDR3 reads CASSFRTGSSYEQYF. DNA for the CDR3: TGCGCCAGCAGTTTTCGGACAGGGAGCTCCTACGAGCAGTACTTC.

This chain joins TRBV11-2 and TRBJ2-7, with TRBD1 matching over 7 bases. The J segment lost 5 bases and the V segment lost 5 bases, leaving 12 bases of the junction unmatched. CDR3 length equals 15 residues. CDR1 is SGHAT, CDR2 FQNNGV, per germline. CDR3 nucleotide sequence: TGTGCCAGCAGCCGCTCGAGGGACAGAGTCAACGAGCAGTACTTC. It is translated as CASSRSRDRVNEQYF. Based on the CDR3 plus reference TRBV11-2 and TRBJ2-7, the full variable domain is EAGVAQSPRYKIIEKRQSVAFWCNPISGHATLYWYQQILGQGPKLLIQFQNNGVVDDSQLPKDRFSAERLKGVDSTLKIQPAKLEDSAVYLCASSRSRDRVNEQYFGPGTRLTVT.

This clone has more than one count but fewer than ten. V and J are TRBV19 and TRBJ2-5; 11 nucleotides match TRBD1. The length of the CDR3 is 14 residues. From germline, CDR1 is LNHDA and CDR2 SQIVND (reference sequence). V shed 6 bases, J shed 5 bases, and the junction held 5 bases outside the gene matches. The CDR3 coding sequence is TGTGCCAGTAGCGGACAGGGGGCATGGGAGACCCAGTACTTC. It is translated as CASSGQGAWETQYF.

This chain joins TRBV5-4 and TRBJ1-2, with D possibly matching TRBD1 (6 bases). Trimming took off 0 bases at V and 2 bases at J, with 14 bases between the two ends. CDR3 length: 16 amino acids. Germline CDR1 is SGHNT and CDR2 is YYREEE (reference sequence). The CDR3 loop reads CASSLGTDSLNYGYTF. The CDR3 bases are TGTGCCAGCAGCTTGGGGACGGACAGCCTCAACTATGGCTACACCTTC. Drawing the rest from reference TRBV5-4 and TRBJ1-2, the complete variable domain is ETGVTQSPTHLIKTRGQQVTLRCSSQSGHNTVSWYQQALGQGPQFIFQYYREEENGRGNFPPRFSGLQFPNYSSELNVNALELDDSALYLCASSLGTDSLNYGYTFGSGTRLTVV.

The chain carries TRBV28 and TRBJ1-1; a weak D match, TRBD1 (5 bases). From germline, CDR1 is MDHEN and CDR2 SYDVKM. The CDR3 covers 12 residues. CDR3 DNA sequence: TGTTCACACAAGGGGATGAACACTGAAGCTTTCTTT. Encoded protein: CSHKGMNTEAFF.

J is TRBJ2-2 and V is TRBV27; 7 bases agree with TRBD1. The CDR3 length is 15 residues. The trim removed 6 bases at V and 1 base at J, leaving 5 bases unmatched. From germline, CDR1 is MNHEY and CDR2 SMNVEV (reference sequence). The CDR3 spells CASRSRDRNTGELFF. The CDR3 DNA reads as TGTGCCAGCAGGTCCCGGGACAGGAACACCGGGGAGCTGTTTTTT.

V and J are TRBV15 and TRBJ2-7, with D perhaps TRBD1 (6 bases). V lost 4 bases to trimming and J lost 0 bases, with 16 bases between them. The V gene's germline CDR1 is LNHNV and CDR2 YYDKDF (reference sequence). The CDR3 covers 16 residues. The CDR3 region has the DNA TGTGCCACCAGCACGAGACAGGACCCGAGCTCCTACGAGCAGTACTTC. Translating gives CATSTRQDPSSYEQYF.

This chain connects TRBV18 to TRBJ2-5; D is possibly TRBD2 (6 bases). The CDR3 has 15 residues. Trimming took off 2 bases at V and 1 base at J, with 11 bases between the two ends. The germline V gene encodes CDR1 KGHSH and CDR2 LQKENI. This chain's CDR3 is CASSPKAGIQETQYF. The CDR3 DNA follows: TGTGCCAGCTCACCAAAGGCGGGGATCCAAGAGACCCAGTACTTC.

This clone was detected only once. This rearrangement joins TRBV7-3 to TRBJ2-1; 11 bases align to TRBD2. V lost 2 bases to trimming and J lost 5 bases; unmatched junction nucleotides: 5. The germline gives CDR1 SGHTA, CDR2 FQGTGA. This CDR3 spans 16 amino acids. DNA of the CDR3: TGTGCCAGCAGCTTATTCACTAGCGGGGGCAACAATGAGCAGTTCTTC. It translates to CASSLFTSGGNNEQFF.

The chain has TRBV11-1 and TRBJ2-1; 10 bases are a match to TRBD2. The CDR3 covers 18 residues. J lost 7 bases, V lost 3 bases, and 15 bases had no gene match. CDR1 and CDR2 from the germline V gene are SGHAT and FQDESV (reference sequence). The CDR3 DNA is TGTGCCAGCAGCTTTAGGGGGCTCCCCGGGACTAGCGAGAATGAGCAGTTCTTC. It codes for CASSFRGLPGTSENEQFF.

The rearrangement joins TRBV15 to TRBJ2-5; 10 bases fit TRBD1. V was pared by 5 bases and J by 2 bases, with 5 bases of the junction left unmatched. Germline CDR1 and CDR2: LNHNV and YYDKDF (reference sequence). The CDR3 has 15 amino acids. The CDR3 region is CATSPEDRGQETQYF. The CDR3 DNA is TGTGCCACCAGCCCCGAGGACAGGGGGCAAGAGACCCAGTACTTC.

The chain carries TRBV7-3 and TRBJ2-3; 8 bases map to TRBD2. The germline V gene encodes CDR1 SGHTA and CDR2 FQGTGA. This CDR3 spans 16 amino acids. V shed 2 bases, J shed 2 bases, and the junction held 6 bases outside the gene matches. DNA of the CDR3: TGTGCCAGCAGCTTACAAGCGGGGGCCGACACAGATACGCAGTATTTT. It is translated as CASSLQAGADTDTQYF.

The rearrangement uses TRBV6-1 and TRBJ1-5; TRBD1 matches 7 bases. The V gene's germline CDR1 is MNHNS and CDR2 SASEGT. Losses at the gene ends were 3 bases for V and 3 bases for J; bases not matched to a gene: 5. The CDR3 sequence is 15 residues long. CDR3 loop: CASSEWDSPNQPQHF. CDR3 in DNA: TGTGCCAGCAGTGAGTGGGACAGCCCCAATCAGCCCCAGCATTTT.

The J gene is TRBJ1-1, the V gene TRBV19; D may be TRBD1 (6 bases). Deletions cut 0 bases from V and 3 bases from J, with 11 bases between. Looked up from germline, CDR1 is LNHDA and CDR2 is SQIVND (reference sequence). The CDR3 extends over 15 amino acids. CDR3 DNA sequence: TGTGCCAGTAGTATAGATCGCAGGGGCGACACTGAAGCTTTCTTT. Encoded protein: CASSIDRRGDTEAFF.

The chain has TRBV27 and TRBJ2-7, with TRBD2 identical over 13 bases. V lost 5 bases and J lost 2; bases outside the gene matches: 3. The CDR3 is made up of 15 amino acids. Germline V lookup: CDR1 MNHEY, CDR2 SMNVEV (reference sequence). CDR3: CASSPTSGRAYEQYF. CDR3 coding DNA: TGTGCCAGCAGTCCCACTAGCGGGAGGGCCTACGAGCAGTACTTC.

The V gene is TRBV5-1, the J gene TRBJ1-6, with D possibly being TRBD1 (5 bases). The V end was cut by 4 bases, the J end by 5 bases, with 19 bases between. Germline assignment: CDR1 SGHRS and CDR2 YFSETQ. The CDR3 runs 17 residues. The CDR3 sequence is CASSRDASGTNNSPLHF. DNA of the CDR3: TGCGCCAGCAGCCGTGACGCTAGCGGGACCAATAATTCACCCCTCCACTTT.

This clone was counted a single time. The V call is TRBV29-1, the J call TRBJ2-5; 12 bases are a match to TRBD1. This CDR3 is built from 14 residues. The V gene's germline CDR1 is SQVTM and CDR2 ANQGSEA. Germline trimming cut 5 bases from V and 5 bases from J; bases unmatched to any gene: 6. CDR3 in DNA: TGCAGCGTTACCGGGACAGGGGGCTGGGAGACCCAGTACTTC. As protein: CSVTGTGGWETQYF.

A note on this clone: The junction and the germline gene differ at one end; a read error may be behind it. This sequence joins TRBV6-1 and TRBJ2-1, with D tentatively TRBD2 (7 bases). From germline, CDR1 is MNHNS and CDR2 SASEGT. This CDR3 region has 14 residues. CDR3 residues: CASSGGGGVYEQFF. The CDR3 region has the DNA TGTGCCAGTAGTGGGGGAGGGGGGGTCTATGAGCAGTTCTTC.

The J gene is TRBJ1-2, the V gene TRBV27; 7 positions match TRBD1. This CDR3 region has 18 residues. Germline V gene data show CDR1 as MNHEY and CDR2 as SMNVEV (reference sequence). With V trimmed by 3 bases and J by 3 bases, 16 bases remained unmatched. CDR3 residues: CASSFRGSIQGGDYGYTF. The CDR3 DNA follows: TGTGCCAGCAGTTTTCGCGGGTCTATCCAGGGGGGCGACTATGGCTACACCTTC.

V usage is TRBV19 and J usage is TRBJ2-3, with TRBD1 matching over 9 bases. This CDR3 region has 14 residues. V lost 7 bases, J lost 2 bases, and 4 bases stayed unmatched. Germline V gene data show CDR1 as LNHDA and CDR2 as SQIVND (reference sequence). In DNA form, the CDR3 reads TGTGCCAGTAATCGGGACAGGGACACAGATACGCAGTATTTT. It encodes CASNRDRDTDTQYF.

The J gene is TRBJ1-2, the V gene TRBV27; TRBD1 might be the D (5 bases). Trimming pared 1 base from V and 0 bases from J, leaving 12 bases between. Germline values: CDR1 MNHEY, CDR2 SMNVEV (reference sequence). The CDR3 covers 16 residues. The CDR3 DNA follows: TGTGCCAGCAGTTTATTTGCGGGGGGTACTAACTATGGCTACACCTTC. Translated, it gives CASSLFAGGTNYGYTF.

V usage is TRBV7-8 and J usage is TRBJ2-2; possible D gene TRBD1, 5 bases. Trimming stripped 9 bases from V and 3 bases from J, with 14 bases between. Germline CDR1 is SGHVS and CDR2 is FQNEAQ. The CDR3 has 14 residues. CDR3 sequence (DNA): TGTGCCAGTGTCCCGAGCAGGGACACCGGGGAGCTGTTTTTT. It specifies CASVPSRDTGELFF.

The V and J genes are TRBV6-5 and TRBJ2-4, with D perhaps matching TRBD2 (5 bases). This CDR3 comprises 14 residues. Trimming removed 5 bases at V and 5 bases at J, with 13 bases between. Germline values: CDR1 MNHEY, CDR2 SVGAGI. In DNA form, the CDR3 reads TGTGCCAGCAGTACCCCGAGGGTGGAAAACATTCAGTACTTC. Translation gives CASSTPRVENIQYF.

V and J are TRBV5-1 and TRBJ1-1, with D uncertain. V gave up 7 bases and J gave up 1 base, with 8 bases separating them. The CDR3 contains 12 residues. Germline V gene data show CDR1 as SGHRS and CDR2 as YFSETQ. The CDR3 DNA reads TGCGCCAGCTTTGCAGGGAACACTGAAGCTTTCTTT. Translation: CASFAGNTEAFF. Based on the CDR3 plus reference TRBV5-1 and TRBJ1-1, the full variable domain is KAGVTQTPRYLIKTRGQQVTLSCSPISGHRSVSWYQQTPGQGLQFLFEYFSETQRNKGNFPGRFSGRQFSNSRSEMNVSTLELGDSALYLCASFAGNTEAFFGQGTRLTVV.

This clone was observed a handful of times. The V and J genes are TRBV27 and TRBJ2-4; 9 bases are a match to TRBD1. Germline CDR1 MNHEY, CDR2 SMNVEV (reference sequence). This CDR3 is 15 amino acids long. After removal of 7 bases from V and 4 bases from J, the junction contained 8 bases not matched to a gene. In DNA form, the CDR3 reads TGTGCCAGCAAGTCCGGGACAGGGTCGAAAAACATTCAGTACTTC. Its protein product is CASKSGTGSKNIQYF.

The chain carries TRBV30 and TRBJ2-2, with 7 bases fitting TRBD2. The V and J ends lost 3 bases and 4 bases, in that order; junction bases with no gene match: 11. There are 16 residues in the CDR3. Germline CDR1 reads GTSNPN; CDR2 reads SVGIG (reference sequence). CDR3 sequence: CAWRQGGSGFTGELFF. DNA of the CDR3: TGTGCCTGGAGGCAGGGCGGGAGCGGTTTCACCGGGGAGCTGTTTTTT.

The chain joins TRBV5-6 to TRBJ2-1; D is unclear. The CDR3 has 16 residues. Germline CDR1 and CDR2: SGHDT and YYEEEE. V gave up 6 bases and J gave up 0 bases, with 16 bases separating them. CDR3 amino acids: CASTRRGASSYNEQFF. The CDR3 region has the DNA TGTGCCAGCACCCGGCGTGGAGCGAGCTCCTACAATGAGCAGTTCTTC.